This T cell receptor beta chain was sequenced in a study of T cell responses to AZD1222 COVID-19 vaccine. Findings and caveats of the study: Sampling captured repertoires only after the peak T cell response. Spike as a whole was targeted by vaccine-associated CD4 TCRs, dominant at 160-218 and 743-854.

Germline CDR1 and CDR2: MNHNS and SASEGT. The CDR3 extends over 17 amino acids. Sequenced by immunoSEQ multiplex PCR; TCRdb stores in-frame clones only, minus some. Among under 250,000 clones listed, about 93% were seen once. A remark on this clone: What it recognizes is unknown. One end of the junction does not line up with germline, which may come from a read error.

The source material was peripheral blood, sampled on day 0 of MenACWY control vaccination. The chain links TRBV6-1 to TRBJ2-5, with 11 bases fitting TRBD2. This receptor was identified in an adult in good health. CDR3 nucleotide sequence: TGTGCCAGCAGGGAAGAGACTAGCGGGATGAAACAAGAGACCCAGTACTTC. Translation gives CASREETSGMKQETQYF.